These 4 T cell receptor beta chains came from one sample sequenced in a study of T-cell memory formation after mild COVID-19. TCRdb re-analysed the 5' RACE reads in MiXCR, keeping a single row per CDR3 protein. Of around 300,000 distinct CDR3 sequences in the sample, roughly a fifth are singletons; the top ten hold 20% to 25%. Sequencing was carried out using PBMCs or a T cell subset sorted from them (not recorded which). The receptors derive from a man aged 18 to 29 who had mild COVID-19 (a few samples of this study predate the infection). Cell type and time point are not known.

The CDR3 is CASSFPHTSGGATDTQYF. The CDR3 nucleotides read TGTGCCAGCAGTTTCCCCCATACTAGCGGGGGGGCCACAGATACGCAGTATTTT. The chain joins TRBV28 to TRBJ2-3; 13 bases map to TRBD2. This CDR3 has 18 amino acids. Trimming cost V 3 bases and J 2 bases; bases outside gene matches: 8. The germline V gene encodes CDR1 MDHEN and CDR2 SYDVKM.

This chain connects TRBV20-1 to TRBJ1-4; TRBD1 is a possible D gene (5 bases). Germline V gives CDR1 DFQATT, CDR2 SNEGSKA (reference sequence). V lost 6 bases, J lost 5 bases, and 10 bases lay in between. This CDR3 region has 12 residues. The CDR3 protein is CSASGLNEKLFF. The CDR3 DNA reads as TGCAGTGCATCAGGGCTGAATGAAAAACTGTTTTTT.

This clonotype was observed a few times. The rearrangement uses TRBV7-8 and TRBJ2-1; D may be TRBD2 (6 bases). The V end was cut by 5 bases, the J end by 7 bases, with 18 bases between. There are 15 residues in the CDR3. Looked up from germline, CDR1 is SGHVS and CDR2 is FQNEAQ. The chain's CDR3 is CASSHGPGLPNEQFF. The CDR3 nucleotides are TGTGCCAGCAGCCACGGACCGGGACTCCCTAATGAGCAGTTCTTC.

This clonotype came up a few times. The chain recombines TRBV12-3 or TRBV12-4 with TRBJ1-2; D call uncertain. This CDR3 has 16 amino acids. Trimming stripped 3 bases from V and 3 bases from J, with 17 bases between. The CDR3: CASSFGGMGGDYGYTF. The CDR3 DNA is TGTGCCAGCAGTTTCGGAGGGATGGGTGGGGACTATGGCTACACCTTC.